This T cell receptor beta chain was recovered during a study of naive and memory T cell subsets. Four PCR rounds used nested alpha and beta constant region primers plus the SP2 primer. Each CDR3 protein is one row after TCRdb ran MiXCR on the 5' RACE reads. The sample consists of roughly 62,000 distinct CDR3 sequences, roughly 7% of them appearing once. TCR cDNA received a 3' ligated oligonucleotide that carried a UMI. The V and J ends lost 4 bases and 4 bases respectively, with 12 bases between them. The CDR3 is 14 residues long. The germline V gene has CDR1 SGHTA and CDR2 FQGNSA. The TCR was taken from a male donor in good health. The rearrangement links TRBV7-2 to TRBJ2-3; no firm D call. Here the CDR3 DNA reads TGTGCCAGCAGCTCCCGTAGGCAGCCAGATACGCAGTATTTT. Translated: CASSSRRQPDTQYF.